The present TCR beta chain was sequenced within a study of T cell responses to AZD1222 COVID-19 vaccine. Study-level information: It was second doses at about 4 or about 12 weeks that were pooled. Points from the study as a whole: The sample set comprised mostly white British donors with more females, and clonal diversity was possibly underestimated. Spike-specific TCR breadth and depth were elevated following two AZD1222 doses. After the peak T cell response, and only then, were repertoires sampled.

The table came from immunoSEQ multiplex PCR; TCRdb's copy has only in-frame clones and leaves some out. The profile shows some 150,000 clones, over 90% of them singletons. As to this clone: Its matching antigen is unknown.

This CDR3 has 12 residues. Deletions cut 4 bases from V and 4 bases from J, with 5 bases between. Germline assignment: CDR1 SGHNT and CDR2 YYREEE (reference sequence). The specimen comprised peripheral blood, sampled on day 0 of AZD1222 vaccination. This TCR derives from an adult in good health. The chain employs TRBV5-4 and TRBJ2-2; no clear D gene. CDR3 in DNA: TGTGCCAGCAGCGCCTCCACCGGGGAGCTGTTTTTT. Amino acid sequence: CASSASTGELFF.